This record concerns one T cell receptor (beta chain) sequence. Its antigen remains unidentified. This entry comes from a study of T cells in localized non-small cell lung cancer. Regarding the study as a whole: Measurement of T cell clonality placed uninvolved adjacent lung highest, above the level in tumor.

V lost 0 bases, J lost 5 bases, and 10 bases lay in between. CDR3 length: 14 residues. The germline gives CDR1 MNHNY, CDR2 SVGAGI (reference sequence). Assay used: immunoSEQ multiplex PCR; TCRdb lists only in-frame clones, some missing. The table records 41,000 or so clones, 70% to 90% of them present only once. Source: peripheral blood, taken before any cancer treatment. This sequence joins TRBV6-6 and TRBJ1-2; the D gene is possibly TRBD1 (6 bases). The clonotype originates from a woman aged 18-50 years with stage III lung adenocarcinoma. In DNA, the CDR3 is TGTGCCAGCAGTTACTCGGCGGACAGATATGGCTACACCTTC. Amino acid sequence: CASSYSADRYGYTF.